Here is one T cell receptor (beta chain) with its context. Its cognate antigen is unknown. At one end, the junction sequence differs from germline, possibly due to a read error. Axillary draining lymph nodes of breast cancer patients supplied the node samples. The entry originates in a study of breast tumors, draining lymph nodes, adjacent tissues. TCRdb redid the calling of the multiplex PCR reads with MiXCR, one entry per CDR3 protein. The sample has roughly 130,000 distinct CDR3 sequences; less than 20% are singletons. The CDR3 consists of 15 residues. Germline CDR1 and CDR2: KGHSH and LQKENI. Study observations and caveats: Tumor and nontumor repertoires were significantly more similar in luminal-like than in basal-like breast cancer. Compared with lymph nodes, tumors were less diverse; compared with nontumor tissue, more. Data only fit, rather than demonstrated, lymph node origin of most tumor T cells.

This sequence originates from a female donor with breast cancer. Some clones in this sample may be carry-over from other donors' samples. Sequenced: axillary lymph node tissue. The chain has TRBV18 and TRBJ2-1, with 7 nucleotides matching TRBD2. The CDR3 here is CASSPAGVTYNEQTF. DNA for the CDR3: TGTGCCAGCTCACCCGCGGGGGTCACCTACAATGAGCAGACCTTC.